Following are 22 T cell receptor beta chains from one sample sequenced in a study of cytomegalovirus exposure and HLA in healthy donors. Vbeta (60) and Jbeta (13) primers were used in the PCR. TCRdb's copy holds only in-frame clones and misses some; the assay was immunoSEQ multiplex PCR. The sample lists tens of thousands of clones; 60% to 85% were seen once. The sequencing sample was made of PBMCs. The source of these receptors is a man in his forties or fifties in good health and CMV-seronegative.

This clone was observed a single time. The V call is TRBV5-1, the J call TRBJ2-3; 7 nucleotides match TRBD2. Germline V gene sequence: CDR1 SGHRS, CDR2 YFSETQ. The CDR3 is made up of 16 amino acids. Unmatched junction bases numbered 5, after V lost 0 bases and J lost 1 base. The CDR3 bases are TGCGCCAGCAGCTTGGACGCGGGAGTCGGCACAGATACGCAGTATTTT. Translated: CASSLDAGVGTDTQYF.

The rearrangement links TRBV28 to TRBJ2-3; weak D call: TRBD2 (5 bases). V was clipped by 5 bases and J by 4 bases, with 16 bases between them. The CDR3 has 15 residues. CDR1 MDHEN and CDR2 SYDVKM come from the germline V gene. The CDR3 bases are TGTGCCAGCAGTCACCGGACGTTGAGGGCAGATACGCAGTATTTT. This codes for CASSHRTLRADTQYF.

The chain joins TRBV7-8 to TRBJ1-5, with 7 bases matching TRBD1. V dropped 7 bases and J dropped 6; count of bases not matched to a gene: 12. The CDR3 spans 15 residues. Germline V gene lookup returns CDR1 SGHVS and CDR2 FQNEAQ. CDR3 amino acids: CASTEREGGGQPQHF. In DNA, the CDR3 is TGTGCCAGCACCGAAAGAGAAGGGGGCGGTCAGCCCCAGCATTTT.

The genes are TRBV18 and TRBJ2-5; D possibly corresponds to TRBD1 (6 bases). Germline values: CDR1 KGHSH, CDR2 LQKENI. V was clipped by 4 bases and J by 1 base, with 13 bases between them. CDR3 size: 15 residues. The CDR3 is CASSRSGQFQETQYF. The CDR3 DNA sequence: TGTGCCAGCTCACGGTCTGGACAGTTCCAAGAGACCCAGTACTTC. The whole variable domain, remainder taken from reference TRBV18 and TRBJ2-5, is NAGVMQNPRHLVRRRGQEARLRCSPMKGHSHVYWYRQLPEEGLKFMVYLQKENIIDESGMPKERFSAEFPKEGPSILRIQQVVRGDSAAYFCASSRSGQFQETQYFGPGTRLLVL.

This chain uses TRBV11-2 with TRBJ1-5; D is undetermined. Germline V gene data show CDR1 as SGHAT and CDR2 as FQNNGV. CDR3 length: 12 residues. Trimming shortened V by 6 bases and J by 4 bases, and 7 bases separated the two germline ends. The CDR3, as DNA: TGTGCCAGCAGTAACAGTAATCAGCCCCAGCATTTT. It translates to CASSNSNQPQHF.

The chain couples TRBV6-1 to TRBJ2-5, with D maybe TRBD1 (5 bases). The J call may be wrong; the DNA end is better matched by TRBJ2-7. This CDR3 comprises 12 residues. CDR1 is MNHNS, CDR2 SASEGT, per germline. The chain's CDR3 is CASSGQRYEQYF. The CDR3 nucleotides are TGTGCCAGCAGTGGACAGAGATACGAGCAGTACTTC.

This clone was seen a handful of times. This chain connects TRBV28 to TRBJ1-1; D not certain. The CDR3 has 13 amino acids. Trimming removed 7 bases from V and 0 bases from J, with 9 bases in between. Germline values: CDR1 MDHEN, CDR2 SYDVKM. DNA for the CDR3: TGTGCCAGCATTAACAGAATGAACACTGAAGCTTTCTTT. This encodes CASINRMNTEAFF. Full variable domain (rest looked up from reference TRBV28 and TRBJ1-1): DVKVTQSSRYLVKRTGEKVFLECVQDMDHENMFWYRQDPGLGLRLIYFSYDVKMKEKGDIPEGYSVSREKKERFSLILESASTNQTSMYLCASINRMNTEAFFGQGTRLTVV.

This clone has more than one count but fewer than ten. The rearrangement joins TRBV2 to TRBJ1-1, with D unclear. This CDR3 has 14 amino acids. V was trimmed by 0 bases and J by 1 base, leaving 6 bases between them. Germline-derived CDR1 and CDR2 are SNHLY and FYNNEI. The CDR3 DNA is TGTGCCAGCAGTGAAGCGGGAGGGAACACTGAAGCTTTCTTT. Its translation is CASSEAGGNTEAFF.

The gene calls are TRBV6-1 and TRBJ1-2; no clear D gene. The germline V gene has CDR1 MNHNS and CDR2 SASEGT. Between the trimmed V and J ends, which lost 2 bases and 8 bases, there was a span of 9 bases. CDR3 size: 12 residues. DNA for the CDR3: TGTGCCAGCAGTGAATCCGTATCCGGCTACACCTTC. This codes for CASSESVSGYTF.

This rearrangement joins TRBV29-1 to TRBJ1-1; no definite D call. The CDR3 is 15 residues long. Trimming shortened V by 7 bases and J by 1 base, and 19 bases separated the two germline ends. Germline V gene lookup returns CDR1 SQVTM and CDR2 ANQGSEA. CDR3 amino acids: CSASLRVDSNTEAFF. CDR3 DNA sequence: TGCAGCGCCTCCCTTCGGGTAGACTCGAACACTGAAGCTTTCTTT.

This clone was picked up a small number of times. The genes are TRBV6-1 and TRBJ1-5, with 7 nucleotides matching TRBD1. The germline V gene encodes CDR1 MNHNS and CDR2 SASEGT. This CDR3 contains 14 residues. Trimming took 5 bases from V and 4 from J; bases not matched to a gene: 5. The CDR3 nucleotides read TGTGCCAGCAGTTCAGGGGGTGGTAATCAGCCCCAGCATTTT. Translated: CASSSGGGNQPQHF.

The V gene is TRBV4-1, the J gene TRBJ2-6; tentatively, D is TRBD1 (6 bases). CDR3 length: 19 amino acids. Trimming cost V 2 bases and J 4 bases, with 21 bases left between them. Germline values: CDR1 MGHRA, CDR2 YSYEKL. The CDR3 DNA reads as TGCGCCAGCAGCCAAACCGGACAGTCTGGGAGTTTAGGGGCCAACGTCCTGACTTTC. Translation gives CASSQTGQSGSLGANVLTF.

The chain has TRBV2 and TRBJ2-5; D perhaps matches TRBD2 (6 bases). Trimming shortened V by 7 bases and J by 5 bases, and 14 bases separated the two germline ends. The CDR3 totals 13 residues. Germline CDR1 SNHLY, CDR2 FYNNEI. CDR3 sequence reads: CASNGLWTETQYF. The CDR3 DNA is TGTGCCAGCAATGGACTATGGACGGAGACCCAGTACTTC.

The V call is TRBV28, the J call TRBJ2-1, with TRBD2 matching over 14 bases. The CDR3 sequence is 14 residues long. V was pared by 6 bases and J by 8 bases, with 3 bases of the junction left unmatched. The germline V gene has CDR1 MDHEN and CDR2 SYDVKM. In nucleotides, the CDR3 is TGTGCCAGCAGGGGACTAGCGGGAGCCGATGAGCAGTTCTTC. Its translation is CASRGLAGADEQFF.

The chain is built from TRBV6-1 and TRBJ2-5; TRBD2 matches at 13 bases. CDR3 length equals 15 residues. Trimming at V came to 4 bases and at J to 2 bases, leaving 1 base not matched to a gene. Per germline, CDR1 MNHNS and CDR2 SASEGT. This CDR3 is CASSGGLAGQETQYF. CDR3 nucleotide sequence: TGTGCCAGCAGTGGGGGACTAGCGGGACAAGAGACCCAGTACTTC.

This chain links TRBV7-8 with TRBJ2-2; the D is unclear. V was shortened by 5 bases and J by 4 bases, with 11 bases between the two germline ends. Germline V gene data show CDR1 as SGHVS and CDR2 as FQNEAQ. CDR3 length: 14 amino acids. The CDR3 is CASSVKSTTGELFF. Written as DNA, the CDR3 is TGTGCCAGCAGCGTCAAGAGTACCACCGGGGAGCTGTTTTTT.

V is TRBV27 and J is TRBJ2-7; TRBD1 matches at 10 bases. Germline CDR1 reads MNHEY; CDR2 reads SMNVEV (reference sequence). Trimming removed 2 bases from V and 5 bases from J; junction bases left unmatched: 3. The CDR3 extends over 14 amino acids. The CDR3 region is CASSLRDRGDEQYF. CDR3 DNA sequence: TGTGCCAGCAGTTTAAGGGACAGGGGAGACGAGCAGTACTTC.

The CDR3 region has the DNA TGTGCCAGCAGCTTAAGCCGCGGGGTCGAAAAACTGTTTTTT. Encoded protein: CASSLSRGVEKLFF. This chain connects TRBV7-2 to TRBJ1-4; no firm D call. V gave up 2 bases and J gave up 8 bases, with 12 bases separating them. In germline, CDR1 is SGHTA, CDR2 FQGNSA. The CDR3 extends over 14 amino acids.

This clone was observed a single time. This sequence joins TRBV29-1 and TRBJ2-1, with 11 bases that match TRBD2. Germline values: CDR1 SQVTM, CDR2 ANQGSEA. The CDR3 consists of 14 residues. The trim removed 3 bases at V and 4 bases at J, leaving 2 bases unmatched. The CDR3 region has the DNA TGCAGCGTTGATGGGACTAGCGGTTACAATGAGCAGTTCTTC. Translated, it gives CSVDGTSGYNEQFF.

The V gene is TRBV15, the J gene TRBJ2-3; TRBD2 aligns across 8 bases. Germline CDR1 is LNHNV and CDR2 is YYDKDF (reference sequence). This CDR3 is 17 amino acids long. V lost 0 bases and J lost 3; bases outside the gene matches: 8. This chain's CDR3 is CATSRDGSGRSTDTQYF. DNA of the CDR3: TGTGCCACCAGCAGAGATGGCAGCGGGAGATCGACAGATACGCAGTATTTT.

The genes are TRBV25-1 and TRBJ1-2, with D unresolved. The CDR3 extends over 11 amino acids. Germline loops: CDR1 MGHDK, CDR2 SYGVNS. V gave up 5 bases and J gave up 5 bases, with 6 bases separating them. The CDR3 DNA follows: TGTGCCAGCAGTCCGGGGTATGGCTACACCTTC. Translated: CASSPGYGYTF.

V gene TRBV7-9 combines with J gene TRBJ2-7; D not resolved. CDR1 and CDR2 (germline): SEHNR, FQNEAQ (reference sequence). V gave up 5 bases and J gave up 4 bases, with 6 bases separating them. This CDR3 has 11 residues. CDR3 DNA sequence: TGTGCCAGCAGCCTCCGTTACGAGCAGTACTTC. Translating gives CASSLRYEQYF.